These 28 T cell receptor beta chains share one sample of origin, sequenced in a study of blood T cell repertoires in COVID-19. Clones were read by immunoSEQ multiplex PCR, and TCRdb kept only the in-frame ones, dropping some. The data contain about 210,000 clones, approximately 90% of them singletons. Material: peripheral blood. Every receptor here comes from a woman in her thirties or forties with acute or convalescent COVID-19.

This clone appeared a few times. The chain links TRBV5-1 to TRBJ1-6; D is possibly TRBD1 (6 bases). The V end lost 0 bases, the J end lost 7 bases, and 17 bases lay between the germline ends. The CDR3 sequence is 17 residues long. In germline, CDR1 is SGHRS, CDR2 YFSETQ. CDR3 protein: CASSLGGQTYGNSPLHF. The CDR3, as DNA: TGCGCCAGCAGCTTGGGCGGACAGACCTATGGGAATTCACCCCTCCACTTT.

Here the CDR3 reads CASSPTRDEQYV. In DNA, the CDR3 is TGTGCCAGCAGTCCGACCAGGGACGAGCAGTACGTC. V usage is TRBV2 and J usage is TRBJ2-7; D is possibly TRBD1 (5 bases). The germline CDR1 and CDR2 sequences are SNHLY and FYNNEI. The CDR3 is 12 residues long. With 5 bases removed from V and 5 bases from J, the gap between germline ends came to 10 bases.

In DNA, the CDR3 is TGTGCCAGCGTTGCGGGTAGCAATCAGCCCCAGCATTTT. Protein: CASVAGSNQPQHF. The chain recombines TRBV12-3 or TRBV12-4 with TRBJ1-5; no definite D call. CDR3 size: 13 residues. Deletions cut 8 bases from V and 0 bases from J, with 8 bases between.

The V call is TRBV6-5, the J call TRBJ1-5; D possibly corresponds to TRBD1 (6 bases). CDR3 size: 14 residues. V shed 7 bases and J shed 5 bases, with 15 bases lying between them. CDR1 and CDR2 (germline): MNHEY, SVGAGI. CDR3: CASTNGQPDQPQHF. CDR3 sequence (DNA): TGTGCCAGCACCAATGGACAGCCCGATCAGCCCCAGCATTTT.

The chain has TRBV2 and TRBJ2-1, with 9 bases lining up with TRBD1. The germline CDR1 and CDR2 sequences are SNHLY and FYNNEI. This CDR3 spans 14 amino acids. V shed 6 bases, J shed 7 bases, and the junction held 7 bases outside the gene matches. The CDR3: CASRPGQGINEQFF. DNA of the CDR3: TGTGCCAGCAGACCGGGACAGGGTATAAATGAGCAGTTCTTC.

V is TRBV6-5 and J is TRBJ1-5; perhaps TRBD1 as D (6 bases). CDR3 length: 15 amino acids. The germline CDR1 and CDR2 sequences are MNHEY and SVGAGI. Trimming cost V 5 bases and J 5 bases, with 16 bases left between them. The CDR3 loop reads CASSTNQGPDQPQHF. The CDR3 coding sequence is TGTGCCAGCAGTACTAATCAGGGGCCCGATCAGCCCCAGCATTTT.

This chain connects TRBV9 to TRBJ1-4, with D possibly TRBD1 on 5 matching bases. V was cut by 0 bases and J by 0 bases, with 9 bases left in between. The germline V gene encodes CDR1 SGDLS and CDR2 YYNGEE. The CDR3 sequence is 16 residues long. The CDR3 is CASSVDPGATNEKLFF. The CDR3 coding sequence is TGTGCCAGCAGCGTAGATCCGGGGGCAACTAATGAAAAACTGTTTTTT.

The chain is built from TRBV6-5 and TRBJ1-1; possibly TRBD1 for D (5 bases). The CDR3 is made up of 15 amino acids. Trimming removed 2 bases at V and 6 bases at J, with 16 bases between. Per the germline V gene, CDR1 is MNHEY and CDR2 is SVGAGI. The CDR3 nucleotides read TGTGCCAGCAGTTACCCCTCCGGGGGAAGGGCTGAAGCTTTCTTT. Its translation is CASSYPSGGRAEAFF.

This sequence joins TRBV29-1 and TRBJ1-1, with 10 bases identical to TRBD1. From germline, CDR1 is SQVTM and CDR2 ANQGSEA. CDR3 length: 15 residues. J gave up 5 bases and V 3 bases, and 9 bases lay outside the gene matches. The CDR3 is CSVEDIGQGGTEAFF. CDR3 bases: TGCAGCGTTGAGGACATTGGACAGGGGGGGACTGAAGCTTTCTTT.

CDR3 in DNA: TGTGCCAGCAGTCAGGGGGCTGGGGGCAATCAGCCCCAGCATTTT. This translates into CASSQGAGGNQPQHF. The chain combines TRBV2 with TRBJ1-5, with 8 bases aligning to TRBD1. This CDR3 contains 15 residues. Germline V CDR1 and CDR2: SNHLY, FYNNEI. The junction had 5 bases not matched to a gene; V was cut back by 5 bases and J by 2 bases.

This clone was seen a few times. The genes are TRBV15 and TRBJ1-1; D is unresolved. From germline, CDR1 is LNHNV and CDR2 YYDKDF (reference sequence). The CDR3 runs to 13 residues. Trimming removed 4 bases at V and 1 base at J, with 7 bases between. CDR3: CATSMQANTEAFF. The CDR3 DNA follows: TGTGCCACCAGCATGCAGGCGAACACTGAAGCTTTCTTT.

The chain employs TRBV5-1 and TRBJ2-1; perhaps TRBD1 as D (6 bases). Between the trimmed V and J ends, which lost 7 bases and 8 bases, there was a span of 19 bases. CDR1 is SGHRS, CDR2 YFSETQ, per germline. CDR3 length: 14 amino acids. CDR3 DNA sequence: TGCGCCAGCGCAAGACAGGCCGTTCGAGATGAGCAGTTCTTC. Residues: CASARQAVRDEQFF.

The chain combines TRBV9 with TRBJ2-5; D not resolved. The CDR3 spans 14 residues. Trimming took off 5 bases at V and 4 bases at J, with 15 bases between the two ends. Per germline, CDR1 SGDLS and CDR2 YYNGEE. In DNA form, the CDR3 reads TGTGCCAGCAGTTCAAACCCAGGCAGAGAGACCCAGTACTTC. This sequence encodes CASSSNPGRETQYF.

The V gene is TRBV14, the J gene TRBJ2-5; 11 bases line up with TRBD2. With 1 base clipped from V and 3 bases from J, the junction kept 7 bases outside the gene matches. The CDR3 covers 17 residues. CDR1 SGHDN and CDR2 FVKESK come from the germline V gene. The CDR3 sequence is CASSQVLAGGNKETQYF. The CDR3 coding sequence is TGTGCCAGCAGCCAAGTCCTAGCGGGGGGTAACAAAGAGACCCAGTACTTC.

The V call is TRBV24-1, the J call TRBJ2-1; D unclear. The V and J ends lost 2 bases and 5 bases respectively, with 6 bases between them. This CDR3 region has 13 residues. Germline V CDR1 and CDR2: KGHDR, SFDVKD. Here the CDR3 reads CATSDSANNEQFF. In DNA, the CDR3 is TGTGCCACCAGTGATTCCGCGAACAATGAGCAGTTCTTC.

V gene TRBV25-1 combines with J gene TRBJ2-3; 13 bases match TRBD2. CDR1 and CDR2 from the germline V gene are MGHDK and SYGVNS. The CDR3 covers 16 residues. J lost 5 bases, V lost 5 bases, and 7 bases had no gene match. The CDR3: CASSSTSGGAVDTQYF. CDR3 nucleotides: TGTGCCAGCAGTAGTACTAGCGGGGGGGCAGTAGATACGCAGTATTTT.

The chain has TRBV5-1 and TRBJ2-5, with D tentatively TRBD1 (5 bases). Trimming took off 6 bases at V and 6 bases at J, with 15 bases between the two ends. The CDR3 extends over 13 amino acids. The germline CDR1 and CDR2 sequences are SGHRS and YFSETQ. The CDR3 sequence is CASTISGAQTQYF. The CDR3 nucleotides read TGCGCCAGCACAATCAGTGGGGCCCAGACCCAGTACTTC. The whole variable domain, remainder taken from reference TRBV5-1 and TRBJ2-5, is KAGVTQTPRYLIKTRGQQVTLSCSPISGHRSVSWYQQTPGQGLQFLFEYFSETQRNKGNFPGRFSGRQFSNSRSEMNVSTLELGDSALYLCASTISGAQTQYFGPGTRLLVL.

V gene TRBV19 combines with J gene TRBJ1-5; TRBD1 matches at 8 bases. This CDR3 region has 16 residues. Germline V gene data show CDR1 as LNHDA and CDR2 as SQIVND (reference sequence). With 5 bases clipped from V and 2 bases from J, the junction kept 8 bases outside the gene matches. CDR3 coding DNA: TGTGCCAGTAGTGGGACAGGAGGGGATTGCAATCAGCCCCAGCATTTT. Translation gives CASSGTGGDCNQPQHF.

The V gene is TRBV6-5, the J gene TRBJ1-2; D uncertain. V shed 7 bases and J shed 4 bases, with 16 bases lying between them. Germline values: CDR1 MNHEY, CDR2 SVGAGI. The CDR3 consists of 14 residues. The CDR3 sequence is CASKEAVMTYGYTF. In DNA form, the CDR3 reads TGTGCCAGCAAGGAGGCAGTCATGACCTATGGCTACACCTTC.

The chain combines TRBV18 with TRBJ1-3; 7 bases align to TRBD1. The germline CDR1 and CDR2 sequences are KGHSH and LQKENI. V shed 4 bases and J 0 bases; nucleotides not matched to a gene: 9. CDR3 length equals 17 residues. The CDR3 is CASSHPGQTDSGNTIYF. The CDR3 DNA sequence: TGTGCCAGCTCACATCCGGGACAGACCGACTCTGGAAACACCATATATTTT. Using reference TRBV18 and TRBJ1-3 for the parts outside the CDR3, the full variable domain is NAGVMQNPRHLVRRRGQEARLRCSPMKGHSHVYWYRQLPEEGLKFMVYLQKENIIDESGMPKERFSAEFPKEGPSILRIQQVVRGDSAAYFCASSHPGQTDSGNTIYFGEGSWLTVV.

The chain carries TRBV5-4 and TRBJ1-2, with TRBD1 matching over 10 bases. CDR3 length equals 17 residues. With V trimmed by 3 bases and J by 6 bases, 14 bases remained unmatched. Germline V gene data show CDR1 as SGHNT and CDR2 as YYREEE (reference sequence). CDR3 nucleotide sequence: TGTGCCAGCAGCTCCAGTTCACTGGGACAGGGGCGGAATGGCTACACCTTC. It codes for CASSSSSLGQGRNGYTF.

The gene calls are TRBV28 and TRBJ1-6; 10 bases match TRBD1. The V and J ends lost 5 bases and 9 bases, in that order; junction bases with no gene match: 7. Germline V gene data show CDR1 as MDHEN and CDR2 as SYDVKM. CDR3 length: 15 amino acids. The CDR3 here is CASSRPGTGASPLHF. The CDR3 DNA follows: TGTGCCAGCAGTCGACCCGGGACAGGGGCTTCACCCCTCCACTTT.

The rearrangement joins TRBV30 to TRBJ2-2; no clear D. CDR1 and CDR2 (germline): GTSNPN, SVGIG (reference sequence). This CDR3 region has 14 residues. V was pared by 7 bases and J by 0 bases, with 12 bases between. The CDR3 nucleotides are TGTGCCTCCGGTCGCGACTCGAACACCGGGGAGCTGTTTTTT. It yields the protein CASGRDSNTGELFF.

The chain links TRBV6-5 to TRBJ2-7, with 9 positions matching TRBD1. Germline V gene data show CDR1 as MNHEY and CDR2 as SVGAGI. V was clipped by 4 bases and J by 2 bases; unmatched bases: 9. This CDR3 has 16 amino acids. The CDR3 region has the DNA TGTGCCAGCAGTTCCCTAGGACAGGGGCTCCCCTACGAGCAGTACGTC. It codes for CASSSLGQGLPYEQYV.

This chain links TRBV24-1 with TRBJ2-5; D perhaps matches TRBD1 (6 bases). Germline V gene lookup returns CDR1 KGHDR and CDR2 SFDVKD. This CDR3 region has 16 residues. The V and J ends lost 1 base and 3 bases respectively, with 14 bases between them. The CDR3 DNA reads as TGTGCCACCAGTGATTTTGGCAGGGGTCGCAAAGAGACCCAGTACTTC. It codes for CATSDFGRGRKETQYF.

J is TRBJ2-2 and V is TRBV5-1; 12 positions agree with TRBD1. CDR3 length: 17 amino acids. V shed 0 bases and J 4 bases; nucleotides not matched to a gene: 4. Germline assignment: CDR1 SGHRS and CDR2 YFSETQ. Here the CDR3 DNA reads TGCGCCAGCAGCTTGGCCTGGGGACAGGGGGCCACCGGGGAGCTGTTTTTT. Protein sequence: CASSLAWGQGATGELFF. Looking up the rest from reference TRBV5-1 and TRBJ2-2 gives the full variable domain: KAGVTQTPRYLIKTRGQQVTLSCSPISGHRSVSWYQQTPGQGLQFLFEYFSETQRNKGNFPGRFSGRQFSNSRSEMNVSTLELGDSALYLCASSLAWGQGATGELFFGEGSRLTVL.

The chain has TRBV10-2 and TRBJ1-3; TRBD1 matches at 7 bases. V dropped 7 bases and J dropped 0; count of bases not matched to a gene: 6. Germline CDR1 WSHSY, CDR2 SAAADI. This CDR3 comprises 15 residues. The CDR3 sequence is CASKRTGDSGNTIYF. CDR3 coding DNA: TGCGCCAGCAAAAGAACAGGGGACTCTGGAAACACCATATATTTT.

V gene TRBV7-3 combines with J gene TRBJ2-1; the D gene is possibly TRBD2 (6 bases). This CDR3 is built from 15 residues. Per the germline V gene, CDR1 is SGHTA and CDR2 is FQGTGA. V dropped 5 bases and J dropped 3 bases, with 14 bases sitting between them. The DNA for the CDR3 is TGTGCCAGCAGCCCCCGGGGGACCGTCTACAATGAGCAGTTCTTC. Protein product: CASSPRGTVYNEQFF.